The rows below give T cell receptor beta chains drawn from one sample of a study of cytomegalovirus exposure and HLA in healthy donors. Sequencing was performed with immunoSEQ multiplex PCR; in TCRdb, only in-frame clones are kept and a portion is missing. The sample includes 160,000 or so clones, 85% of them seen just once. What was sequenced was PBMCs. Source of these receptors: a man aged 25 to 40 in good health and CMV-seropositive. Both conserved end residues are part of each CDR3. Fields, in order: J gene, D gene, clone size, V gene, CDR3 protein, CDR3 DNA. The D gene is left open where the match is weak. Not all rows give a size; the values are once, few, many and, for expanded clones, a class.

>TRBJ1-2|-|once|TRBV6-5
CASSYPEGGGYTF
TGTGCCAGCAGTTACCCCGAAGGCGGTGGCTACACCTTC
>TRBJ1-1|-|-|TRBV27
CASSPPGRGANTEAFF
TGTGCCAGCAGTCCGCCGGGCAGGGGCGCGAACACTGAAGCTTTCTTT
>TRBJ2-1|-|-|TRBV19
CASSTTTLYNEQFF
TGTGCCAGTAGTACGACTACCCTTTACAATGAGCAGTTCTTC
>TRBJ2-3|TRBD2|-|TRBV12-5
CASGLVTGGGDTQYF
TGTGCTAGTGGTTTGGTTACGGGGGGAGGAGATACGCAGTATTTT
>TRBJ1-4|TRBD1|-|TRBV19
CASSVPDRGELFF
TGTGCCAGTAGTGTCCCGGACAGGGGTGAACTGTTTTTT
>TRBJ1-2|TRBD1|-|TRBV6-1
CASSPGTGEGYTF
TGTGCCAGCAGCCCCGGGACAGGGGAAGGCTACACCTTC
>TRBJ1-2|-|-|TRBV5-7
CASRPRTPYYGYTF
TGTGCCAGCAGGCCCCGAACACCATACTATGGCTACACCTTC
>TRBJ2-4|-|-|TRBV7-2
CASSPPGGKNIQYF
TGTGCCAGCAGCCCCCCTGGGGGGAAAAACATTCAGTACTTC
>TRBJ1-1|-|-|TRBV27
CASSRDGRGTEAFF
TGTGCCAGCAGTAGGGACGGGAGGGGCACTGAAGCTTTCTTT
>TRBJ2-3|-|-|TRBV7-2
CASSLAMGQYATDTQYF
TGTGCCAGCAGCTTAGCAATGGGGCAGTACGCCACAGATACGCAGTATTTT
>TRBJ2-7|-|once|TRBV29-1
CSVDFRYEQYF
TGCAGCGTTGATTTCCGCTACGAGCAGTACTTC
>TRBJ2-7|-|-|TRBV4-1
CASSQEGRLGEQYF
TGCGCCAGCAGCCAAGAGGGCAGGCTCGGTGAGCAGTACTTC
>TRBJ2-5|-|-|TRBV4-1
CASSQEGRGSQYF
TGCGCCAGCAGCCAAGAGGGAAGGGGGAGCCAGTACTTC
>TRBJ2-2|TRBD2|-|TRBV2
CASSGLAGGRGGELFF
TGTGCCAGCAGTGGGCTAGCGGGGGGGCGAGGCGGGGAGCTGTTTTTT
>TRBJ2-1|TRBD2|-|TRBV4-1
CASTGSGGAGDEQFF
TGCGCCAGCACCGGAAGCGGGGGGGCGGGGGATGAGCAGTTCTTC
>TRBJ2-7|-|-|TRBV12-5
CASAIDRREQYF
TGTGCTAGTGCCATCGACAGGCGGGAGCAGTACTTC
>TRBJ2-7|TRBD1|-|TRBV7-3
CASSPGTVLSYEQYF
TGTGCCAGCAGCCCCGGGACAGTGCTCTCCTACGAGCAGTACTTC
>TRBJ1-5|-|-|TRBV5-1
CASSLEGRGQPQHF
TGCGCCAGCAGCTTGGAGGGCAGGGGCCAGCCCCAGCATTTT
>TRBJ2-7|TRBD1|-|TRBV7-8
CASSGRDSLYEQYF
TGTGCCAGCAGCGGCCGGGACAGCCTCTACGAGCAGTACTTC
>TRBJ1-4|TRBD1|-|TRBV30
CAWSAGTATTNEKLFF
TGTGCCTGGAGTGCAGGGACAGCTACAACTAATGAAAAACTGTTTTTT
>TRBJ1-1|-|-|TRBV11-2
CASSLVGGMNTEAFF
TGTGCCAGCAGCTTAGTGGGGGGAATGAACACTGAAGCTTTCTTT
>TRBJ2-5|-|-|TRBV9
CASSVYVTGQETQYF
TGTGCCAGCAGCGTATATGTGACTGGACAAGAGACCCAGTACTTC
>TRBJ1-2|TRBD1|-|TRBV13
CASSLGTGAIQIPRGYTF
TGTGCCAGCAGCTTAGGTACAGGGGCTATACAGATCCCCCGTGGCTACACCTTC
>TRBJ2-3|-|-|TRBV18
CASSPRTVSTDTQYF
TGTGCCAGCTCACCGAGGACAGTTAGCACAGATACGCAGTATTTT
>TRBJ2-7|-|once|TRBV30
CAWSTYYEQYF
TGTGCCTGGAGTACCTACTACGAGCAGTACTTC
>TRBJ1-1|-|-|TRBV9
CASSVGGAHTEAFF
TGTGCCAGCAGCGTAGGGGGCGCTCACACTGAAGCTTTCTTT
>TRBJ2-1|TRBD2|-|TRBV27
CASSLKGTRDEQFF
TGTGCCAGCAGTTTAAAAGGGACTAGGGATGAGCAGTTCTTC
>TRBJ2-1|TRBD2|-|TRBV11-1
CASSLDPRGGEFF
TGTGCCAGCAGCTTAGACCCGCGGGGGGGAGAGTTCTTC
>TRBJ2-3|TRBD2|-|TRBV4-3
CASSLELAGVSGTDTQYF
TGCGCCAGCAGCCTGGAACTAGCGGGGGTCTCCGGTACAGATACGCAGTATTTT
>TRBJ1-6|TRBD1|-|TRBV2
CASTGDSRNSPLHF
TGTGCCAGTACGGGGGACAGTCGAAATTCACCCCTCCACTTT
>TRBJ1-5|-|-|TRBV6-5
CASSYSGLSNQPQHF
TGTGCCAGCAGTTATTCGGGTCTTAGCAATCAGCCCCAGCATTTT
>TRBJ1-4|-|-|TRBV5-1
CASSIVGQGLEKLFF
TGCGCCAGCAGCATCGTCGGCCAGGGTCTCGAAAAACTGTTTTTT
>TRBJ2-1|-|-|TRBV10-3
CAISAKLEAEQFF
TGTGCCATCAGTGCGAAACTAGAAGCTGAGCAGTTCTTC
>TRBJ2-3|TRBD1|-|TRBV18
CASSFQTGPDTQYF
TGTGCCAGCTCGTTCCAGACAGGGCCAGATACGCAGTATTTT
>TRBJ2-1|-|-|TRBV7-9
CASSFPPGHEQFF
TGTGCCAGCAGCTTTCCCCCTGGGCATGAGCAGTTCTTC
>TRBJ2-2|TRBD2|-|TRBV2
CASGGTSGPNTGELFF
TGTGCCAGCGGCGGGACTAGCGGGCCTAACACCGGGGAGCTGTTTTTT
>TRBJ1-5|TRBD1|once|TRBV10-3
CAIRDRDNQPQHF
TGTGCCATCAGGGACAGGGACAATCAGCCCCAGCATTTT
>TRBJ2-2|-|-|TRBV5-4
CASSPSDLVTGELFF
TGTGCCAGCAGCCCTTCCGACTTGGTGACCGGGGAGCTGTTTTTT
>TRBJ2-7|TRBD1|-|TRBV6-6
CASSKNRGRLDEQYF
TGTGCCAGCAGCAAAAACAGGGGGCGCTTGGACGAGCAGTACTTC
>TRBJ2-3|-|-|TRBV29-1
CSVGSPRTHTHTDTQYF
TGCAGCGTTGGTTCGCCCCGGACACACACACACACAGATACGCAGTATTTT
>TRBJ1-2|-|-|TRBV29-1
CSVEAGSHGYTF
TGCAGCGTTGAAGCAGGGTCCCATGGCTACACCTTC
>TRBJ1-2|TRBD1|-|TRBV5-1
CASSHSLVQGNYGYTF
TGCGCCAGCAGCCACTCTCTGGTACAGGGGAACTATGGCTACACCTTC
>TRBJ2-3|-|-|TRBV5-1
CASSSGLRPDTQYF
TGCGCCAGCAGCTCGGGTCTAAGGCCAGATACGCAGTATTTT
>TRBJ1-2|-|-|TRBV2
CASTGVLGYGYTF
TGTGCCAGCACGGGGGTTTTAGGGTATGGCTACACCTTC
>TRBJ1-2|TRBD1|-|TRBV4-1
CASSQVAGQGKGGYTF
TGCGCCAGCAGCCAAGTAGCGGGACAGGGGAAGGGCGGCTACACCTTC
>TRBJ2-5|-|-|TRBV19
CASSIAEQVNQETQYF
TGTGCCAGTAGTATCGCCGAACAGGTTAACCAAGAGACCCAGTACTTC
>TRBJ2-2|-|-|TRBV6-5
CASSYQDTGELFF
TGTGCCAGCAGTTACCAGGACACCGGGGAGCTGTTTTTT